Here is one T cell receptor beta chain with its context. Some clones are missing from TCRdb's copy, which holds only in-frame ones; the method was immunoSEQ multiplex PCR. The sample includes about 65,000 clones, 80% to 90% of them seen just once. This specimen belongs to a study of OX40 agonist ivuxolimab in advanced cancers. CDR3 length: 17 amino acids. With V trimmed by 0 bases and J by 6 bases, 12 bases remained unmatched. Germline CDR1 is LGHNA and CDR2 is YNFKEQ. Specimen: CD4+ or CD8+ T cells sorted from blood, collected in a trial of the OX40 agonist ivuxolimab. V is TRBV4-2 and J is TRBJ1-2; TRBD1 aligns across 8 bases. This clonotype was sampled from an adult with an advanced solid tumor such as melanoma, head and neck, liver or kidney cancer. The CDR3 DNA reads TGTGCCAGCAGCCAAGATGCCCAGACAGGGGTAATTGATGGCTACACCTTC. The encoded protein is CASSQDAQTGVIDGYTF.